Below, 19 T cell receptor beta chains from the same sample are listed, as sequenced in a study of T-cell memory formation after mild COVID-19. TCRdb passed the 5' RACE reads through MiXCR, listing each CDR3 protein once. The table has hundreds of thousands of distinct CDR3 sequences, about 20% seen once. Sequenced sample: PBMCs or a T cell subset sorted from them (not recorded which). The receptors were gathered from an adult woman who had mild COVID-19 (a few samples of this study predate the infection). Cell type and time point are not known.

V is TRBV7-8 and J is TRBJ2-7; tentatively, D is TRBD2 (5 bases). The CDR3 is 16 residues long. Trimming shortened V by 1 base and J by 4 bases, and 17 bases separated the two germline ends. The germline CDR1 and CDR2 sequences are SGHVS and FQNEAQ. The CDR3 here is CASSLGPTSGGYEQYF. CDR3 nucleotides: TGTGCCAGCAGCTTAGGACCTACTAGTGGTGGGTACGAGCAGTACTTC.

The table lists this clonotype with a few counts. V gene TRBV12-3 or TRBV12-4 combines with J gene TRBJ1-5; 8 bases agree with TRBD1. V was clipped by 6 bases and J by 0 bases; unmatched bases: 1. The CDR3 consists of 14 residues. The CDR3 region has the DNA TGTGCCAGCAGACAGGGGGTTAGCAATCAGCCCCAGCATTTT. This encodes CASRQGVSNQPQHF.

The sample holds a few counts of this clonotype. The chain joins TRBV9 to TRBJ1-5; 7 positions agree with TRBD1. The CDR3 consists of 19 residues. Germline V gives CDR1 SGDLS, CDR2 YYNGEE. V was pared by 0 bases and J by 4 bases, with 16 bases of the junction left unmatched. CDR3 protein: CASSVAREVRTGPNQPQHF. In DNA form, the CDR3 reads TGTGCCAGCAGCGTAGCTCGGGAGGTCAGGACAGGACCGAATCAGCCCCAGCATTTT.

This clonotype was seen a few times. This sequence joins TRBV7-9 and TRBJ2-4; D not certain. Germline values: CDR1 SEHNR, CDR2 FQNEAQ (reference sequence). CDR3 length: 16 residues. Trimming stripped 4 bases from V and 4 bases from J, with 17 bases between. This chain's CDR3 is CASSSASGNGKNIQYF. The CDR3 DNA sequence: TGTGCCAGCAGCTCGGCCTCTGGAAACGGAAAAAACATTCAGTACTTC. Variable domain in full (rest from reference TRBV7-9 and TRBJ2-4): DTGVSQNPRHKITKRGQNVTFRCDPISEHNRLYWYRQTLGQGPEFLTYFQNEAQLEKSRLLSDRFSAERPKGSFSTLEIQRTEQGDSAMYLCASSSASGNGKNIQYFGAGTRLSVL.

The chain recombines TRBV4-3 with TRBJ2-1; D might be TRBD2 (6 bases). Germline V lookup: CDR1 LGHNA, CDR2 YSLEER. The CDR3 loop spans 16 amino acids. Deletions cut 1 base from V and 3 bases from J, with 13 bases between. In DNA form, the CDR3 reads TGCGCCAGCAGCCAAGGGTCGGGGGAGAACTACAATGAGCAGTTCTTC. Translating gives CASSQGSGENYNEQFF.

The J gene is TRBJ1-1, the V gene TRBV12-3 or TRBV12-4; the match to TRBD1 covers 7 bases. The V segment lost 6 bases and the J segment 11 bases; nucleotides outside the gene matches: 15. The CDR3 spans 14 residues. CDR3: CASSHTGQVVGAFF. The CDR3 DNA sequence: TGTGCCAGCAGCCACACAGGACAGGTCGTCGGGGCTTTCTTT.

This clonotype was found a few times. J is TRBJ1-1 and V is TRBV9; tentative D call: TRBD1 (6 bases). Germline V lookup: CDR1 SGDLS, CDR2 YYNGEE. Trimming cost V 0 bases and J 4 bases, with 13 bases left between them. The CDR3 consists of 15 residues. The CDR3 nucleotides are TGTGCCAGCAGCGTAGGGGTTACAGGGACCACTGAAGCTTTCTTT. This translates into CASSVGVTGTTEAFF. The full variable domain, with the rest looked up from reference TRBV9 and TRBJ1-1, is DSGVTQTPKHLITATGQRVTLRCSPRSGDLSVYWYQQSLDQGLQFLIQYYNGEERAKGNILERFSAQQFPDLHSELNLSSLELGDSALYFCASSVGVTGTTEAFFGQGTRLTVV.

This clonotype was recorded a few times. The chain combines TRBV20-1 with TRBJ1-5, with a possible D match to TRBD1 (5 bases). Trimming removed 4 bases from V and 4 bases from J, with 8 bases in between. Germline CDR1 DFQATT, CDR2 SNEGSKA (reference sequence). This CDR3 region has 12 residues. This CDR3 reads CSAKTENQPQHF. CDR3 DNA sequence: TGCAGTGCTAAGACAGAAAATCAGCCCCAGCATTTT.

This clonotype was seen more than once but under ten times. This sequence joins TRBV19 and TRBJ1-2; weak D call: TRBD1 (5 bases). V was pared by 5 bases and J by 5 bases, with 21 bases between. Looked up from germline, CDR1 is LNHDA and CDR2 is SQIVND (reference sequence). The CDR3 covers 16 residues. CDR3 loop: CASSSTGPAVFYGYTF. In DNA form, the CDR3 reads TGTGCCAGTAGTTCGACGGGACCCGCCGTTTTTTATGGCTACACCTTC.

The chain links TRBV5-1 to TRBJ1-6; 9 bases agree with TRBD1. CDR3 size: 14 residues. The germline V gene has CDR1 SGHRS and CDR2 YFSETQ. Trimming at V came to 4 bases and at J to 13 bases, leaving 9 bases not matched to a gene. The CDR3 coding sequence is TGCGCCAGCAGCCGCGGGACAGGGTATCAGCCCCTCCACTTT. Translating gives CASSRGTGYQPLHF.

In this sample, this clonotype turned up a few times. The genes are TRBV7-2 and TRBJ2-1; 9 nucleotides align to TRBD2. Germline CDR1 SGHTA, CDR2 FQGNSA. After removal of 3 bases from V and 1 base from J, the junction contained 4 bases not matched to a gene. CDR3 size: 16 residues. CDR3 bases: TGTGCCAGCAGCTTTAGCGGGGGCGCGTCCTACAATGAGCAGTTCTTC. This translates into CASSFSGGASYNEQFF.

At least ten counts were recorded for this clonotype. This chain uses TRBV9 with TRBJ2-3; D is undetermined. The CDR3 contains 14 residues. The germline V and J ends were trimmed by 2 bases and 0 bases, with 7 bases remaining between them. Germline lookup yields CDR1 SGDLS and CDR2 YYNGEE. CDR3 coding DNA: TGTGCCAGCAGCGTGGTGTTAAGCACAGATACGCAGTATTTT. Translating it yields CASSVVLSTDTQYF.

V gene TRBV20-1 combines with J gene TRBJ2-7; 8 bases are a match to TRBD1. The CDR3 loop spans 13 amino acids. The germline V gene has CDR1 DFQATT and CDR2 SNEGSKA (reference sequence). V lost 7 bases, J lost 3 bases, and 8 bases stayed unmatched. The CDR3 region is CSGTDRVNYEQYF. The CDR3 DNA reads TGCAGTGGGACGGACAGGGTGAACTACGAGCAGTACTTC.

The chain joins TRBV2 to TRBJ1-4; no firm D call. CDR3 length equals 14 residues. Trimming cost V 3 bases and J 12 bases, with 17 bases left between them. The V gene's germline CDR1 is SNHLY and CDR2 FYNNEI. The CDR3 DNA reads as TGTGCCAGCAGTGACCCGGTAGCGCGGTGGGAACTGTTTTTT. Translating it yields CASSDPVARWELFF.

This clonotype was counted only a few times. The chain has TRBV5-1 and TRBJ2-5; D may be TRBD1 (5 bases). Trimming took off 1 base at V and 3 bases at J, with 16 bases between the two ends. The CDR3 spans 16 residues. CDR1 is SGHRS and CDR2 is YFSETQ in the germline V gene. Here the CDR3 DNA reads TGCGCCAGCAGCTTGCAACCAGGGAATGGCGAAGAGACCCAGTACTTC. Translating it yields CASSLQPGNGEETQYF.

V and J are TRBV7-3 and TRBJ2-7; D is possibly TRBD1 or TRBD2 (6 bases each). The CDR3 has 14 amino acids. Trimming left V 5 bases short and J 6 bases short, with 17 bases between. Germline values: CDR1 SGHTA, CDR2 FQGTGA. The CDR3 region is CASSPAGGSGEQYF. In DNA, the CDR3 is TGTGCCAGCAGCCCAGCCGGGGGCTCTGGCGAGCAGTACTTC. The complete variable domain, with remaining parts taken from reference TRBV7-3 and TRBJ2-7, reads GAGVSQTPSNKVTEKGKYVELRCDPISGHTALYWYRQSLGQGPEFLIYFQGTGAADDSGLPNDRFFAVRPEGSVSTLKIQRTERGDSAVYLCASSPAGGSGEQYFGPGTRLTVT.

The V gene is TRBV7-2, the J gene TRBJ1-2; D may be TRBD1 (5 bases). The V end was cut by 4 bases, the J end by 3 bases, with 9 bases between. The CDR3 totals 13 residues. In germline, CDR1 is SGHTA, CDR2 FQGNSA. CDR3 region: CASSWSRDYGYTF. The CDR3, as DNA: TGTGCCAGCAGCTGGAGCAGGGACTATGGCTACACCTTC.

This clonotype has ten or more counts. The chain is built from TRBV2 and TRBJ2-2; the D gene is possibly TRBD2 (6 bases). Germline lookup yields CDR1 SNHLY and CDR2 FYNNEI. There are 14 residues in the CDR3. V lost 8 bases, J lost 5 bases, and 15 bases lay in between. CDR3: CASSTTGTTGELFF. CDR3 bases: TGTGCCAGCTCCACGACGGGGACTACCGGGGAGCTGTTTTTT.

The rearrangement uses TRBV12-3 or TRBV12-4 and TRBJ2-7, with 10 positions matching TRBD2. Trimming removed 3 bases from V and 4 bases from J; junction bases left unmatched: 6. This CDR3 has 15 residues. In DNA form, the CDR3 reads TGTGCCAGCAGTTTCGGACTAGCGGACCCTTACGAGCAGTACTTC. Translated: CASSFGLADPYEQYF.